This T cell receptor (beta chain) was sequenced in a study of human T cells and chemical hapten exposure. V lost 6 bases, J lost 4 bases, and 12 bases lay in between. The length of the CDR3 is 13 residues. This clonotype was seen many times. What it binds is not known. Time point here: pre-sensitization, week 0. Stated treatment: therapeutic diphenylcyclopropenone sensitization with weekly scalp DPC. Within the library, unique molecular identifiers were attached to each individual cDNA molecule. MiXCR, applied by TCRdb to the RACE reads, yields one record per CDR3 protein. The sample shows 60,000 to 75,000 distinct CDR3 sequences, about 6.7% of them seen only once. Study-wide points: No alteration of TCRs above 1 in 1000 frequency was seen with DPC sensitization. Patch test score was positively correlated with the counts of PT1 expanded TCRs.

The source was whole blood, collected in connection with sensitization to the hapten diphenylcyclopropenone (DPC). The chain joins TRBV12-3 or TRBV12-4 to TRBJ1-1; D is unclear. The clonotype originates from a woman in her twenties or thirties with alopecia areata. Some clones in this sample may be carry-over from other donors' samples. CDR3: CASRRNPATEAFF. CDR3 nucleotides: TGTGCCAGCAGACGAAACCCTGCCACTGAAGCTTTCTTT.